One sample yielded the 16 T cell receptor beta chains listed below, sequenced in a study of Graves' ophthalmopathy and Graves' hyperthyroidism. Transcripts of RNA were the source for amplifying TCR beta CDR3 regions. The first-round RT-PCR employed HTBI primers together with the Qiagen OneStep RT-PCR kit. A multiplex PCR was then performed as the second round. TCRdb reanalysed the multiplex PCR reads using MiXCR and keeps one entry per CDR3 protein. The sample contains approximately 500,000 distinct CDR3 sequences, approximately 15% of which appear only once. The sample was blood. The receptors here all came from a woman aged 25 to 45 with Graves' ophthalmopathy.

This clonotype was picked up many times. V gene TRBV7-9 combines with J gene TRBJ2-7; D ambiguous. Germline CDR1 is SEHNR and CDR2 is FQNEAQ (reference sequence). The germline V and J ends were trimmed by 8 bases and 4 bases, with 15 bases remaining between them. This CDR3 has 13 residues. The CDR3: CASSGGPGYEQYF. DNA for the CDR3: TGTGCCAGCTCCGGCGGACCAGGTTACGAGCAGTACTTC.

This clonotype was recorded many times. This chain connects TRBV9 to TRBJ2-5, with D perhaps given as TRBD1 or TRBD2 (5 bases each). Trimming stripped 3 bases from V and 2 bases from J, with 14 bases between. This CDR3 comprises 15 residues. The germline V gene encodes CDR1 SGDLS and CDR2 YYNGEE. Here the CDR3 reads CASSATGTQQETQYF. CDR3 in DNA: TGTGCCAGCAGCGCGACCGGGACCCAGCAAGAGACCCAGTACTTC.

This clonotype was found many times. The V and J genes are TRBV11-2 and TRBJ2-5, with TRBD2 matching over 11 bases. CDR1 is SGHAT and CDR2 is FQNNGV in the germline V gene. The CDR3 has 16 residues. V gave up 5 bases and J gave up 0 bases; unmatched junction bases: 5. The CDR3, as DNA: TGTGCCAGCAGCCTCTTAGCGGGGGGGTACCAAGAGACCCAGTACTTC. Translation: CASSLLAGGYQETQYF.

This clonotype was detected many times. CDR3 nucleotide sequence: TGCAGTGCTCCGGACATATTAAACCAAGAGACCCAGTACTTC. Translation: CSAPDILNQETQYF. The chain is built from TRBV20-1 and TRBJ2-5; tentatively, D is TRBD1 (5 bases). Per the germline V gene, CDR1 is DFQATT and CDR2 is SNEGSKA (reference sequence). The CDR3 is made up of 14 amino acids. The V gene lost 5 bases and the J gene lost 0 bases, with 13 bases spanning the gap.

This clonotype was counted at least ten times. Here the CDR3 reads CASSELGLTASPQYF. The CDR3 DNA reads TGTGCCAGCAGTGAACTGGGACTGACGGCAAGTCCCCAGTACTTC. The V and J genes are TRBV6-1 and TRBJ2-5; D perhaps matches TRBD2 (6 bases). The CDR3 runs to 15 residues. Trimming removed 2 bases from V and 9 bases from J, with 19 bases in between. CDR1 and CDR2 from the germline V gene are MNHNS and SASEGT.

This clonotype appeared many times. V is TRBV19 and J is TRBJ2-7; TRBD1 agrees at 9 bases. The ends lost 4 bases at V and 2 bases at J; junction bases unmatched: 9. The CDR3 runs 16 residues. The germline V gene has CDR1 LNHDA and CDR2 SQIVND (reference sequence). The CDR3: CASSTLVGQGPYEQYF. Here the CDR3 DNA reads TGTGCCAGTAGTACGCTTGTCGGACAGGGGCCCTACGAGCAGTACTTC.

The table lists this clonotype with a few counts. A read error may account for a junction end that differs from germline. V gene TRBV24-1 combines with J gene TRBJ1-1; D is unresolved. This CDR3 has 15 amino acids. Germline-derived CDR1 and CDR2 are KGHDR and SFDVKD. The CDR3 bases are TGTGCCACCACTGATTTCGGAGAGGGGAACACTGAAGCTTTCTTT. Translated, it gives CATTDFGEGNTEAFF.

This clonotype came up many times. V is TRBV12-3 or TRBV12-4 and J is TRBJ1-2; D is unresolved. The CDR3 length is 13 residues. Trimming stripped 1 base from V and 4 bases from J, with 7 bases between. This CDR3 is CASSLEPAYGYTF. In DNA form, the CDR3 reads TGTGCCAGCAGTTTAGAACCAGCCTATGGCTACACCTTC.

This clonotype was picked up many times. J is TRBJ2-2 and V is TRBV28, with TRBD2 matching 8 bases. The germline gives CDR1 MDHEN, CDR2 SYDVKM. There are 17 residues in the CDR3. The ends lost 3 bases at V and 5 bases at J; junction bases unmatched: 11. CDR3 nucleotides: TGTGCCAGCAGTTTCTCTGGACTAGCTCATTATACCGGGGAGCTGTTTTTT. This sequence encodes CASSFSGLAHYTGELFF.

Many counts were recorded for this clonotype. This chain uses TRBV20-1 with TRBJ1-5; D perhaps matches TRBD1 (6 bases). Trimming cost V 5 bases and J 5 bases, with 13 bases left between them. CDR3 length equals 13 residues. Germline V gene data show CDR1 as DFQATT and CDR2 as SNEGSKA (reference sequence). CDR3 bases: TGCAGTGCTGGAAGGGGGGACGATCAGCCCCAGCATTTT. This encodes CSAGRGDDQPQHF.

This clonotype has at least ten counts. This sequence joins TRBV24-1 and TRBJ2-5, with 10 bases identical to TRBD2. Unmatched junction bases numbered 5, after V lost 0 bases and J lost 5 bases. CDR1 and CDR2 from the germline V gene are KGHDR and SFDVKD. There are 16 residues in the CDR3. The CDR3 coding sequence is TGTGCCACCAGTGATTTGTCACTAGCGGGACAGGAGACCCAGTACTTC. Translation: CATSDLSLAGQETQYF.

V and J are TRBV7-3 and TRBJ1-1, with TRBD1 as a possible D gene (5 bases). CDR1 is SGHTA, CDR2 FQGTGA, per germline. The CDR3 sequence is 12 residues long. Between the trimmed V and J ends, which lost 7 bases and 11 bases, there was a span of 17 bases. The CDR3 reads CASKGGGAEAFF. CDR3 coding DNA: TGTGCCAGCAAGGGTGGAGGGGCAGAGGCTTTCTTT.

This clonotype was picked up many times. This chain uses TRBV20-1 with TRBJ2-5; TRBD2 matches 9 bases. The CDR3 has 15 residues. V was clipped by 0 bases and J by 7 bases; unmatched bases: 9. In germline, CDR1 is DFQATT, CDR2 SNEGSKA (reference sequence). In DNA, the CDR3 is TGCAGTGCTAGAGATTGGGCTAGCGGGGAGGGGACCCAGTACTTC. It yields the protein CSARDWASGEGTQYF.

This clonotype appeared many times. The chain recombines TRBV30 with TRBJ2-5, with a tentative D call TRBD1 (5 bases). This CDR3 contains 14 residues. Germline lookup yields CDR1 GTSNPN and CDR2 SVGIG (reference sequence). V was clipped by 0 bases and J by 1 base, with 9 bases between them. The CDR3, as DNA: TGTGCCTGGAGTGTACGAGACAGCCAAGAGACCCAGTACTTC. Its protein is CAWSVRDSQETQYF.

This clonotype was observed at least ten times. The chain has TRBV6-1 and TRBJ1-6, with D unresolved. This CDR3 spans 19 amino acids. Germline V gene lookup returns CDR1 MNHNS and CDR2 SASEGT. V was pared by 6 bases and J by 0 bases, with 21 bases between. CDR3 sequence: CASSRGQGFTSSYNSPLHF. CDR3 DNA: TGTGCCAGCAGCCGCGGCCAAGGATTTACGAGCTCCTATAATTCACCCCTCCACTTT.

In regard to this clonotype: Sequence at one end of the junction differs from germline and may be a read error. J is TRBJ1-1 and V is TRBV6-2 or TRBV6-3; D remains ambiguous. This CDR3 has 13 amino acids. Germline V CDR1 and CDR2: MNHEY, SVGEGT. CDR3 nucleotides: TGCGCCAGCAACCGGGCGGTGAACACTGAAGCTTGCTTT. Its protein product is CASNRAVNTEACF.